The 30 T cell receptor beta chains below come from one sample, sequenced in a study of blood T cell repertoires in COVID-19. The table came from immunoSEQ multiplex PCR; TCRdb's copy has only in-frame clones and leaves some out. This table has around 200,000 clones, roughly 80% appearing once. The sequenced material came from peripheral blood. The receptors derive from a man aged 45 to 65 with active or convalescent COVID-19.

The J gene is TRBJ2-7, the V gene TRBV29-1; tentatively, D is TRBD1 (5 bases). The V gene lost 7 bases and the J gene lost 1 base, with 17 bases spanning the gap. The CDR3 is made up of 14 amino acids. The germline CDR1 and CDR2 sequences are SQVTM and ANQGSEA. For the CDR3, the DNA is TGCAGCGCCGCGCAGGGATTAGGGTCCTACGAGCAGTACTTC. It yields the protein CSAAQGLGSYEQYF.

The chain has TRBV29-1 and TRBJ1-2; D is perhaps TRBD1 (6 bases). Per germline, CDR1 SQVTM and CDR2 ANQGSEA. V lost 7 bases and J lost 6, with 21 bases in between. The CDR3 runs 14 residues. CDR3 residues: CSDGGQGGLDGYTF. Written as DNA, the CDR3 is TGCAGCGACGGGGGGCAGGGAGGGTTGGATGGCTACACCTTC. The variable domain in full, with the rest retrieved from reference TRBV29-1 and TRBJ1-2, is SAVISQKPSRDICQRGTSLTIQCQVDSQVTMMFWYRQQPGQSLTLIATANQGSEATYESGFVIDKFPISRPNLTFSTLTVSNMSPEDSSIYLCSDGGQGGLDGYTFGSGTRLTVV.

CDR3 loop: CASSEQQLYEQYF. In DNA, the CDR3 is TGTGCCAGCAGTGAACAACAGCTCTACGAGCAGTACTTC. The chain has TRBV6-1 and TRBJ2-7; no clear D. Trimming pared 2 bases from V and 3 bases from J, leaving 8 bases between. This CDR3 is built from 13 residues. The germline CDR1 and CDR2 sequences are MNHNS and SASEGT.

This clone was observed a single time. V is TRBV9 and J is TRBJ1-1; D is possibly TRBD1 (6 bases). This CDR3 comprises 14 residues. The V end was cut by 4 bases, the J end by 1 base, with 11 bases between. Germline assignment: CDR1 SGDLS and CDR2 YYNGEE. The CDR3, as DNA: TGTGCCAGCAGCTCAGGGGTGGGGAACACTGAAGCTTTCTTT. Protein product: CASSSGVGNTEAFF.

The chain uses TRBV10-3 and TRBJ2-1; 9 bases match TRBD2. Germline V gene data show CDR1 as ENHRY and CDR2 as SYGVKD. CDR3 length equals 15 residues. V shed 0 bases, J shed 7 bases, and the junction held 4 bases outside the gene matches. The CDR3 bases are TGTGCCATCAGTGAGTCGCGGGGGGGGACGAATGAGCAGTTCTTC. Residues: CAISESRGGTNEQFF.

The chain couples TRBV6-5 to TRBJ1-4; D ambiguous. The CDR3 contains 14 residues. CDR1 and CDR2 from the germline V gene are MNHEY and SVGAGI. The V end was cut by 2 bases, the J end by 4 bases, with 8 bases between. The CDR3 loop reads CASSYGVNNEKLFF. The CDR3, as DNA: TGTGCCAGCAGTTACGGAGTGAATAATGAAAAACTGTTTTTT.

The chain recombines TRBV5-8 with TRBJ2-1, with D possibly TRBD1 on 5 matching bases. Germline CDR1 reads SGHTS; CDR2 reads YDEGEE. V dropped 0 bases and J dropped 3 bases, with 7 bases sitting between them. The CDR3 is 14 amino acids. The CDR3 is CASSLGGFYNEQFF. The DNA for the CDR3 is TGTGCCAGCAGCTTGGGGGGCTTCTACAATGAGCAGTTCTTC. The whole variable domain, filled in from reference TRBV5-8 and TRBJ2-1, reads EAGVTQSPTHLIKTRGQQATLRCSPISGHTSVYWYQQALGLGLQFLLWYDEGEERNRGNFPPRFSGRQFPNYSSELNVNALELEDSALYLCASSLGGFYNEQFFGPGTRLTVL.

This clone showed up just once. The J gene is TRBJ2-1, the V gene TRBV15, with D possibly being TRBD2 (6 bases). The V gene's germline CDR1 is LNHNV and CDR2 YYDKDF (reference sequence). The CDR3 is 13 amino acids. Trimming stripped 8 bases from V and 8 bases from J, with 16 bases between. CDR3 DNA sequence: TGTGCCACCTCAAACGGGGGTCACTATGAGCAGTTCTTC. Its translation: CATSNGGHYEQFF.

V is TRBV3-1 (or the pseudogene TRBV3-2) and J is TRBJ2-2; TRBD1 matches at 7 bases. Germline values: CDR1 LGHDT, CDR2 YNNKEL (reference sequence). Trimming took 6 bases from V and 6 from J; bases not matched to a gene: 4. The CDR3 spans 13 residues. The CDR3 DNA reads as TGTGCCAGCAGACCGACAGGGCCCGGGGAGCTGTTTTTT. This gives the protein CASRPTGPGELFF.

With respect to this clone: Other DNA variants within this sample encode the same CDR3. The chain is built from TRBV5-1 and TRBJ2-3; 12 positions match TRBD2. Trimming at V came to 3 bases and at J to 0 bases, leaving 2 bases not matched to a gene. Germline CDR1 reads SGHRS; CDR2 reads YFSETQ. The CDR3 contains 16 residues. The CDR3, as DNA: TGCGCCAGCAGCTCCGGACTAGCGGGGAGCACAGATACGCAGTATTTT. It specifies CASSSGLAGSTDTQYF. The full variable domain, with the rest looked up from reference TRBV5-1 and TRBJ2-3, is KAGVTQTPRYLIKTRGQQVTLSCSPISGHRSVSWYQQTPGQGLQFLFEYFSETQRNKGNFPGRFSGRQFSNSRSEMNVSTLELGDSALYLCASSSGLAGSTDTQYFGPGTRLTVL.

This chain joins TRBV6-1 and TRBJ2-2, with D possibly matching TRBD1 (5 bases). The V and J ends lost 4 bases and 2 bases respectively, with 20 bases between them. Germline V gene lookup returns CDR1 MNHNS and CDR2 SASEGT. This CDR3 spans 18 amino acids. The CDR3 bases are TGTGCCAGCAGTGTAATCGCAGTGGGGCGGCTAAACACCGGGGAGCTGTTTTTT. This encodes CASSVIAVGRLNTGELFF.

The sample holds a few counts of this clone. The chain recombines TRBV7-9 with TRBJ1-4, with TRBD1 as a possible D gene (6 bases). The CDR3 extends over 14 amino acids. Germline V lookup: CDR1 SEHNR, CDR2 FQNEAQ (reference sequence). The V gene lost 4 bases and the J gene lost 1 base, with 7 bases spanning the gap. The CDR3 DNA is TGTGCCAGCAGCTGGGGGCAAACTAATGAAAAACTGTTTTTT. As protein: CASSWGQTNEKLFF.

The chain recombines TRBV10-3 with TRBJ2-4; the D gene is possibly TRBD2 (7 bases). The germline V and J ends were trimmed by 2 bases and 3 bases, with 11 bases remaining between them. Germline CDR1 reads ENHRY; CDR2 reads SYGVKD. The CDR3 runs to 15 residues. CDR3 sequence (DNA): TGTGCCATCAGTGAGGAGGGGGGGAACAAAAACATTCAGTACTTC. This sequence encodes CAISEEGGNKNIQYF.

The rearrangement joins TRBV11-3 to TRBJ2-7; D ambiguous. CDR1 is SGHNT and CDR2 is YENEEA in the germline V gene. The CDR3 is 13 residues long. Between the trimmed V and J ends, which lost 2 bases and 6 bases, there was a span of 11 bases. The CDR3 bases are TGTGCCAGCAGCTTACTGACCACGGGCGAGCAGTACTTC. It yields the protein CASSLLTTGEQYF.

This rearrangement joins TRBV2 to TRBJ2-3, with a weak D call TRBD1 (7 bases). V was pared by 1 base and J by 5 bases, with 16 bases between. The CDR3 runs to 16 residues. Looked up from germline, CDR1 is SNHLY and CDR2 is FYNNEI. CDR3 nucleotide sequence: TGTGCCAGCAGTGAAGTTTGGGGGGCAGGGGGAGATACGCAGTATTTT. Translating gives CASSEVWGAGGDTQYF.

This rearrangement joins TRBV3-1 (or the pseudogene TRBV3-2) to TRBJ1-1; D possibly corresponds to TRBD1 (5 bases). The CDR3 has 13 amino acids. Trimming took off 11 bases at V and 4 bases at J, with 17 bases between the two ends. Germline V gives CDR1 LGHDT, CDR2 YNNKEL (reference sequence). CDR3 DNA: TGTGCCGTAAGAAGGGGTGACGGCACTGAAGCTTTCTTT. It yields the protein CAVRRGDGTEAFF.

The chain links TRBV15 to TRBJ2-2, with 9 bases matching TRBD1. V lost 1 base and J lost 2; bases outside the gene matches: 2. Germline CDR1 is LNHNV and CDR2 is YYDKDF (reference sequence). The CDR3 runs 16 residues. CDR3 in DNA: TGTGCCACCAGCAGAGGGACAGGGGCTAACACCGGGGAGCTGTTTTTT. Translated: CATSRGTGANTGELFF.

V usage is TRBV9 and J usage is TRBJ2-3; 11 positions match TRBD2. The germline CDR1 and CDR2 sequences are SGDLS and YYNGEE. The ends lost 1 base at V and 3 bases at J; junction bases unmatched: 4. This CDR3 spans 16 amino acids. This chain's CDR3 is CASSVLPSGGTDTQYF. DNA of the CDR3: TGTGCCAGCAGCGTACTCCCTAGCGGGGGGACAGATACGCAGTATTTT.

V usage is TRBV9 and J usage is TRBJ2-3, with 10 bases identical to TRBD1. The CDR3 extends over 16 amino acids. The trim removed 0 bases at V and 5 bases at J, leaving 6 bases unmatched. Germline CDR1 reads SGDLS; CDR2 reads YYNGEE. This chain's CDR3 is CASSVGQGAMGDTQYF. In DNA, the CDR3 is TGTGCCAGCAGCGTAGGACAGGGGGCGATGGGAGATACGCAGTATTTT.

This clone is a singleton in its sample. The genes are TRBV12-3 or TRBV12-4 and TRBJ2-1, with a tentative D call TRBD2 (5 bases). Deletions cut 7 bases from V and 7 bases from J, with 11 bases between. CDR3 length: 12 residues. The CDR3 spells CASTPSGNEQFF. In DNA, the CDR3 is TGTGCCAGCACCCCCTCGGGGAATGAGCAGTTCTTC.

The rearrangement uses TRBV5-1 and TRBJ1-2; D might be TRBD1 (6 bases). The germline CDR1 and CDR2 sequences are SGHRS and YFSETQ. CDR3 length: 14 residues. Trimming shortened V by 5 bases and J by 1 base, and 12 bases separated the two germline ends. Here the CDR3 reads CASSYVDSNYGYTF. The CDR3, as DNA: TGCGCCAGCAGTTATGTGGACAGTAACTATGGCTACACCTTC.

This sequence joins TRBV7-2 and TRBJ2-1; TRBD2 might be the D (5 bases). V was clipped by 11 bases and J by 0 bases, with 11 bases between them. Per germline, CDR1 SGHTA and CDR2 FQGNSA. The CDR3 extends over 13 amino acids. The DNA of the CDR3 is TGTGCCTCTGGAAGCGGCTCCTACAATGAGCAGTTCTTC. Its translation is CASGSGSYNEQFF.

This chain joins TRBV5-1 and TRBJ1-5; D remains unclear. The germline CDR1 and CDR2 sequences are SGHRS and YFSETQ. The V gene lost 4 bases and the J gene lost 0 bases, with 11 bases spanning the gap. This CDR3 has 15 amino acids. CDR3 sequence reads: CASSPAGHSNQPQHF. The DNA for the CDR3 is TGCGCCAGCAGCCCAGCAGGCCATAGCAATCAGCCCCAGCATTTT.

The chain couples TRBV27 to TRBJ2-3; 16 nucleotides align to TRBD2. V was clipped by 6 bases and J by 5 bases; unmatched bases: 8. The CDR3 is 17 amino acids. Germline-derived CDR1 and CDR2 are MNHEY and SMNVEV (reference sequence). The CDR3 loop is CASSRGTSGGGGDTQYF. The CDR3 DNA reads TGTGCCAGCAGCCGAGGGACTAGCGGGGGGGGCGGAGATACGCAGTATTTT.

J is TRBJ2-7 and V is TRBV5-6; D is unclear. There are 13 residues in the CDR3. In germline, CDR1 is SGHDT, CDR2 YYEEEE. The V and J ends lost 0 bases and 1 base respectively, with 5 bases between them. CDR3 loop: CASSLANSYEQYF. The CDR3 DNA sequence: TGTGCCAGCAGCTTGGCTAATTCCTACGAGCAGTACTTC.

DNA for the CDR3: TGTGCCAGCAGAGAAACAGGGGTGGGAGATACGCAGTATTTT. Residues: CASRETGVGDTQYF. V usage is TRBV2 and J usage is TRBJ2-3, with 7 bases identical to TRBD1. The CDR3 is made up of 14 amino acids. Germline CDR1 SNHLY, CDR2 FYNNEI. Trimming at V came to 6 bases and at J to 5 bases, leaving 8 bases not matched to a gene.

V and J are TRBV27 and TRBJ1-4, with 10 bases fitting TRBD1. Germline loops: CDR1 MNHEY, CDR2 SMNVEV (reference sequence). J lost 12 bases, V lost 4 bases, and 17 bases had no gene match. The CDR3 loop spans 17 amino acids. CDR3 protein: CASSSSRDRGGITQLFF. In DNA form, the CDR3 reads TGTGCCAGCAGTTCGTCCCGGGACAGGGGAGGGATAACTCAACTGTTTTTT.

This clone was counted between two and nine times. The J gene is TRBJ2-3, the V gene TRBV24-1, with 8 bases matching TRBD1. J lost 1 base, V lost 9 bases, and 8 bases had no gene match. The CDR3 sequence is 15 residues long. Germline V lookup: CDR1 KGHDR, CDR2 SFDVKD. The CDR3 loop is CATEDPGGGTDTQYF. CDR3 coding DNA: TGTGCCACCGAAGACCCAGGGGGCGGCACAGATACGCAGTATTTT.

This clone is judged medium-sized (0.01 to 0.1%). The chain joins TRBV6-2 or TRBV6-3 to TRBJ2-2, with 7 bases fitting TRBD1. CDR1 MNHEY and CDR2 SVGEGT come from the germline V gene. The V gene end was trimmed by 2 bases and the J gene end by 0 bases; junction bases not matched to a gene: 6. The CDR3 loop spans 17 amino acids. The CDR3 DNA sequence: TGTGCCAGCAGTTACCCTGACGACAGGGCGAACACCGGGGAGCTGTTTTTT. Amino acids: CASSYPDDRANTGELFF.

CDR3 region: CASGYTGNSYEQYF. The CDR3 coding sequence is TGTGCTAGTGGTTATACGGGTAATTCGTACGAGCAGTACTTC. The chain uses TRBV12-5 and TRBJ2-7; no definite D call. CDR3 size: 14 residues. Trimming left V 4 bases short and J 4 bases short, with 14 bases between. Germline CDR1 is LGHNT and CDR2 is FRNRAP. Based on the CDR3 plus reference TRBV12-5 and TRBJ2-7, the full variable domain is DARVTQTPRHKVTEMGQEVTMRCQPILGHNTVFWYRQTMMQGLELLAYFRNRAPLDDSGMPKDRFSAEMPDATLATLKIQPSEPRDSAVYFCASGYTGNSYEQYFGPGTRLTVT.